The 25 T cell receptor beta chains presented below share a single source sample, sequenced in a study of OX40 agonist ivuxolimab in advanced cancers. Here immunoSEQ multiplex PCR was the method, and the copy in TCRdb shows in-frame clones only, minus some. The data contain 35,000 to 45,000 clones, more than 75% of them singletons. This specimen was CD4+ or CD8+ T cells sorted from blood, taken in a trial of the OX40 agonist ivuxolimab. The origin of the receptors is an adult with an advanced solid tumor such as melanoma, head and neck, liver or kidney cancer.

The chain has TRBV10-2 and TRBJ2-5, with TRBD2 matching 8 bases. V lost 5 bases and J lost 5; bases outside the gene matches: 13. The CDR3 is 16 residues long. CDR1 is WSHSY, CDR2 SAAADI, per germline. CDR3 in amino acids: CASSTPRGGNRETQYF. For the CDR3, the DNA is TGCGCCAGCAGTACCCCTCGGGGGGGGAACAGGGAGACCCAGTACTTC.

The chain employs TRBV30 and TRBJ1-2, with 8 bases matching TRBD1. The CDR3 is 14 residues long. V shed 2 bases and J 4 bases; nucleotides not matched to a gene: 6. Per the germline V gene, CDR1 is GTSNPN and CDR2 is SVGIG (reference sequence). CDR3 in amino acids: CAWSSGGAFYGYTF. The DNA of the CDR3 is TGTGCCTGGAGTTCAGGGGGCGCGTTCTATGGCTACACCTTC.

The chain carries TRBV6-1 and TRBJ2-3, with unresolved D. V was pared by 7 bases and J by 1 base, with 12 bases between. Germline V lookup: CDR1 MNHNS, CDR2 SASEGT. There are 14 residues in the CDR3. CDR3 coding DNA: TGTGCCAGCAAGAGAGAGTCTGGCACAGATACGCAGTATTTT. As protein: CASKRESGTDTQYF.

The rearrangement joins TRBV4-1 to TRBJ2-5; 11 bases are a match to TRBD2. The CDR3 runs to 15 residues. The V segment lost 6 bases and the J segment 1 base; nucleotides outside the gene matches: 4. CDR1 is MGHRA, CDR2 YSYEKL, per germline. CDR3 in DNA: TGCGCCAGCAGGGGTAGCGGGAGGGTCCAAGAGACCCAGTACTTC. Translated, it gives CASRGSGRVQETQYF.

V is TRBV6-1 and J is TRBJ1-5; the match to TRBD1 covers 10 bases. Germline trimming cut 1 base from V and 3 bases from J; bases unmatched to any gene: 6. This CDR3 region has 17 residues. Germline assignment: CDR1 MNHNS and CDR2 SASEGT. CDR3 in DNA: TGTGCCAGCAGTGAAGGGGACAGGGGTCGTTACAATCAGCCCCAGCATTTT. Translating gives CASSEGDRGRYNQPQHF.

This sequence joins TRBV27 and TRBJ1-2, with TRBD1 as a possible D gene (5 bases). V shed 2 bases and J shed 6 bases, with 13 bases lying between them. CDR1 is MNHEY and CDR2 is SMNVEV in the germline V gene (reference sequence). CDR3 length: 14 amino acids. The CDR3 here is CASSLSGHRNGYTF. CDR3 nucleotides: TGTGCCAGCAGTTTAAGTGGACATCGTAATGGCTACACCTTC.

Here the CDR3 DNA reads TGTGCCAGCAGTTTTTCGGGGAGGGGGAGCAATCAGCCCCAGCATTTT. Translation: CASSFSGRGSNQPQHF. This chain connects TRBV27 to TRBJ1-5; D perhaps matches TRBD1 (6 bases). The germline CDR1 and CDR2 sequences are MNHEY and SMNVEV (reference sequence). V lost 3 bases and J lost 1, with 13 bases in between. The CDR3 contains 16 residues.

Only one count was recorded for this clone. The rearrangement links TRBV28 to TRBJ2-7; 10 nucleotides match TRBD2. This CDR3 spans 14 amino acids. With 5 bases clipped from V and 6 bases from J, the junction kept 7 bases outside the gene matches. From germline, CDR1 is MDHEN and CDR2 SYDVKM. Here the CDR3 DNA reads TGTGCCAGCAGTCGAGCGGGAGGGCGTAGCGAGCAGTACTTC. Its protein product is CASSRAGGRSEQYF.

The rearrangement links TRBV7-6 to TRBJ2-1; 9 bases map to TRBD2. The V gene end was trimmed by 1 base and the J gene end by 8 bases; junction bases not matched to a gene: 0. From germline, CDR1 is SGHVS and CDR2 FNYEAQ. The CDR3 extends over 13 amino acids. Here the CDR3 reads CASSLGGRDEQFF. In nucleotides, the CDR3 is TGTGCCAGCAGCTTAGGCGGGAGGGATGAGCAGTTCTTC.

In the case of this clone: Other DNA sequences of this sample code for an identical CDR3. This chain links TRBV6-1 with TRBJ2-1, with D unresolved. V was cut by 5 bases and J by 8 bases, with 7 bases left in between. CDR1 and CDR2 from the germline V gene are MNHNS and SASEGT. The CDR3 covers 11 residues. CDR3 nucleotides: TGTGCCAGCAGTTATAACCATGAGCAGTTCTTC. It yields the protein CASSYNHEQFF.

With respect to this clone: Other DNA sequences in the sample encode the same CDR3. This rearrangement joins TRBV19 to TRBJ1-4, with no clear D. The CDR3 has 13 amino acids. CDR1 is LNHDA and CDR2 is SQIVND in the germline V gene (reference sequence). V was pared by 5 bases and J by 5 bases, with 9 bases between. The CDR3 spells CASSWAPNEKLFF. In DNA form, the CDR3 reads TGTGCCAGTAGTTGGGCACCGAATGAAAAACTGTTTTTT.

The CDR3 bases are TGTGCCAGCAGTTACACTGTAGCGGGAGAATACGAGCAGTACTTC. It specifies CASSYTVAGEYEQYF. The chain carries TRBV6-5 and TRBJ2-7, with 9 bases matching TRBD2. The germline CDR1 and CDR2 sequences are MNHEY and SVGAGI. Trimming cost V 2 bases and J 4 bases; bases outside gene matches: 6. This CDR3 has 15 amino acids.

This sequence joins TRBV7-8 and TRBJ1-1, with 8 bases that match TRBD1. Trimming at V came to 6 bases and at J to 4 bases, leaving 7 bases not matched to a gene. The length of the CDR3 is 14 residues. Germline V gene data show CDR1 as SGHVS and CDR2 as FQNEAQ. Written as DNA, the CDR3 is TGTGCCAGCAGTCGACAGGGGAGAGGCACTGAAGCTTTCTTT. It translates to CASSRQGRGTEAFF.

V usage is TRBV29-1 and J usage is TRBJ2-7, with 12 positions matching TRBD1. CDR1 and CDR2 (germline): SQVTM, ANQGSEA. This CDR3 comprises 12 residues. With 7 bases clipped from V and 7 bases from J, the junction kept 5 bases outside the gene matches. The CDR3 region has the DNA TGCAGCGCGGGACAGGGGGCAGGAGAGCAGTACTTC. Translating it yields CSAGQGAGEQYF.

This chain connects TRBV29-1 to TRBJ1-2; 10 positions agree with TRBD1. V was pared by 4 bases and J by 8 bases, with 10 bases of the junction left unmatched. The CDR3 sequence is 14 residues long. CDR1 SQVTM and CDR2 ANQGSEA come from the germline V gene. As DNA, the CDR3 is TGCAGCGTTGTGTTGCTGATGGGACAGGGGGGCTACACCTTC. It translates to CSVVLLMGQGGYTF.

This clone was observed a handful of times. The rearrangement links TRBV5-6 to TRBJ2-4; TRBD2 might be the D (6 bases). V dropped 2 bases and J dropped 9 bases, with 18 bases sitting between them. Germline V lookup: CDR1 SGHDT, CDR2 YYEEEE. The CDR3 runs to 15 residues. The CDR3 region has the DNA TGTGCCAGCAGCTTTACCAGGGCCTGGGAGGTCATTCAGTACTTC. It is translated as CASSFTRAWEVIQYF. The full variable domain, its missing parts supplied by reference TRBV5-6 and TRBJ2-4, is DAGVTQSPTHLIKTRGQQVTLRCSPKSGHDTVSWYQQALGQGPQFIFQYYEEEERQRGNFPDRFSGHQFPNYSSELNVNALLLGDSALYLCASSFTRAWEVIQYFGAGTRLSVL.

This chain connects TRBV6-4 to TRBJ2-3; D is undetermined. The CDR3 extends over 14 amino acids. Trimming removed 8 bases at V and 4 bases at J, with 16 bases between. Germline CDR1 MRHNA, CDR2 SNTAGT. CDR3 DNA sequence: TGTGCCAGCGAGGTTAGTGGGTGCGCAGATACGCAGTATTTT. Its protein product is CASEVSGCADTQYF.

The rearrangement joins TRBV5-8 to TRBJ1-3, with D hard to call. The CDR3 covers 16 residues. Germline V gene data show CDR1 as SGHTS and CDR2 as YDEGEE. The V end lost 0 bases, the J end lost 0 bases, and 10 bases lay between the germline ends. The CDR3 DNA is TGTGCCAGCAGCTTGGGCGACAAACTCTCTGGAAACACCATATATTTT. Encoded protein: CASSLGDKLSGNTIYF.

The CDR3 DNA is TGTGCCAGCAGCCGTGCTAGGGACTCTGAAGCTTTCTTT. Translation: CASSRARDSEAFF. The gene calls are TRBV6-5 and TRBJ1-1; a weak D match, TRBD1 (5 bases). Per germline, CDR1 MNHEY and CDR2 SVGAGI. V shed 6 bases and J shed 6 bases, with 14 bases lying between them. This CDR3 comprises 13 residues.

The gene calls are TRBV11-1 and TRBJ1-1; D not resolved. V lost 0 bases, J lost 6 bases, and 11 bases lay in between. The CDR3 is made up of 14 amino acids. Germline CDR1 is SGHAT and CDR2 is FQDESV (reference sequence). DNA of the CDR3: TGTGCCAGCAGCTTAGCCCTGTTGACCCCTGAAGCTTTCTTT. This translates into CASSLALLTPEAFF.

This chain joins TRBV7-9 and TRBJ2-3, with 7 positions matching TRBD2. The V gene's germline CDR1 is SEHNR and CDR2 FQNEAQ (reference sequence). V trimming: 11 bases; J trimming: 1 base; junction bases outside the gene matches: 9. This CDR3 is built from 14 residues. In DNA form, the CDR3 reads TGTGCCGACATGGCTAGCGGTCGCACAGATACGCAGTATTTT. Its protein is CADMASGRTDTQYF.

The chain joins TRBV7-9 to TRBJ2-3; 9 bases are a match to TRBD1. V shed 5 bases and J 6 bases; nucleotides not matched to a gene: 6. The CDR3 has 14 residues. CDR1 is SEHNR and CDR2 is FQNEAQ in the germline V gene (reference sequence). Here the CDR3 reads CASSPRQGGDTQYF. CDR3 nucleotides: TGTGCCAGCAGCCCCAGACAGGGGGGGGATACGCAGTATTTT.

This clone was seen more than once but under ten times. Other nucleotide sequences in the sample specify the same CDR3. This chain connects TRBV6-5 to TRBJ1-5; D is undetermined. Trimming took off 2 bases at V and 3 bases at J, with 5 bases between the two ends. The germline V gene has CDR1 MNHEY and CDR2 SVGAGI. The CDR3 is 13 residues long. CDR3 coding DNA: TGTGCCAGCAGTTACAGGCTCAATCAGCCCCAGCATTTT. This gives the protein CASSYRLNQPQHF.

The chain combines TRBV28 with TRBJ2-1, with 12 nucleotides matching TRBD2. The CDR3 contains 15 residues. The V gene's germline CDR1 is MDHEN and CDR2 SYDVKM. V lost 2 bases to trimming and J lost 4 bases; unmatched junction nucleotides: 0. CDR3 sequence reads: CASSLLAGGYNEQFF. In nucleotides, the CDR3 is TGTGCCAGCAGTTTACTAGCGGGAGGGTACAATGAGCAGTTCTTC.

The gene calls are TRBV7-8 and TRBJ2-2, with D hard to call. Germline-derived CDR1 and CDR2 are SGHVS and FQNEAQ. Deletions cut 1 base from V and 9 bases from J, with 9 bases between. The CDR3 length is 13 residues. CDR3 sequence: CASSLEGSRELFF. CDR3 in DNA: TGTGCCAGCAGCTTAGAGGGCAGCCGGGAGCTGTTTTTT.